The TCR beta chain under discussion was sequenced for a study of Graves' ophthalmopathy and Graves' hyperthyroidism. There are many counts of this clonotype. The CDR3 has 12 amino acids. The V end was cut by 4 bases, the J end by 8 bases, with 6 bases between. Germline assignment: CDR1 MNHEY and CDR2 SMNVEV (reference sequence). The sequenced template was RNA, covering the TCR beta CDR3 region. RT-PCR in the first round used HTBI primers; a second-round multiplex PCR followed. MiXCR was run by TCRdb on the multiplex PCR reads, yielding one entry per CDR3 protein. The table has about 400,000 distinct CDR3 sequences, roughly 21% seen once.

This TCR derives from a woman aged 18-29 years with stable Graves' hyperthyroidism. The V call is TRBV27, the J call TRBJ1-6; D not resolved. The specimen was peripheral blood. Written as DNA, the CDR3 is TGTGCCAGCAGTTACACAGATTCACCCCTCCACTTT. Translated: CASSYTDSPLHF.